The next 3 T cell receptor beta chains were all read from a single sample in a study of blood T cell repertoires in COVID-19. The protocol was immunoSEQ multiplex PCR, while the TCRdb copy is restricted to in-frame clones and leaves out a portion. Of some 100,000 clones listed, approximately 81% are singletons. The specimen sequenced was peripheral blood. The source of these receptors is a woman in her 70s with active or convalescent COVID-19.

The chain combines TRBV5-5 with TRBJ2-1; 10 bases match TRBD2. Germline lookup yields CDR1 SGHKS and CDR2 YYEKEE (reference sequence). This CDR3 is built from 17 residues. V shed 4 bases, J shed 5 bases, and the junction held 12 bases outside the gene matches. CDR3 amino acids: CASSRNPVAGGHNEQFF. CDR3 coding DNA: TGTGCCAGCAGCCGAAACCCCGTAGCGGGAGGCCACAATGAGCAGTTCTTC.

The CDR3 region is CASSLTGVTDTQYF. The CDR3 DNA is TGTGCCAGCAGCCTGACAGGGGTGACAGATACGCAGTATTTT. V gene TRBV3-1 (or the pseudogene TRBV3-2) combines with J gene TRBJ2-3; 8 bases agree with TRBD1. With 4 bases clipped from V and 3 bases from J, the junction kept 3 bases outside the gene matches. This CDR3 contains 14 residues. Germline assignment: CDR1 LGHDT and CDR2 YNNKEL (reference sequence).

This clone was counted once. The rearrangement uses TRBV30 and TRBJ2-5; weak D call: TRBD2 (6 bases). V lost 0 bases and J 4 bases, leaving 15 bases between the germline ends. The germline gives CDR1 GTSNPN, CDR2 SVGIG (reference sequence). This CDR3 is built from 15 residues. The CDR3 loop is CAWSVRRGSGETQYF. The CDR3 nucleotides are TGTGCCTGGAGTGTACGGCGGGGCTCCGGAGAGACCCAGTACTTC.